This T cell receptor (beta chain) stems from a study of cytomegalovirus exposure and HLA in healthy donors. General observations from the study: A prior analysis recorded that most TCR beta V segments were productive about 87% or about 30% of the time. Most of the CMV-associated TCR beta chains (in a later analysis) appeared to be HLA-restricted.

The PCR made use of 60 Vbeta and 13 Jbeta primers. Sequenced by immunoSEQ multiplex PCR; TCRdb stores in-frame clones only, minus some. Counted here are some 130,000 clones, 75% to 85% occurring once; the ten biggest clones make up about 11%. In regard to this clone: Its matching antigen is unknown.

Germline loops: CDR1 SGDLS, CDR2 YYNGEE. The CDR3 is made up of 15 amino acids. Deletions cut 3 bases from V and 7 bases from J, with 17 bases between. This clonotype was obtained from a male donor in good health and CMV-seropositive. This chain links TRBV9 with TRBJ2-1, with D possibly TRBD2 on 6 matching bases. Sequencing was carried out using PBMCs. The DNA for the CDR3 is TGTGCCAGCAGCGCCCGGGAGACCATCAGAAATGAGCAGTTCTTC. It yields the protein CASSARETIRNEQFF.